The rows below give T cell receptor beta chains drawn from one sample of a study of blood T cell repertoires in COVID-19. Only in-frame clones appear in the TCRdb table, and some are missing; sequencing was by immunoSEQ multiplex PCR. In the table there are about 280,000 clones, around 86% of which are singletons. Sequenced input: peripheral blood. The receptor source for this set is a human donor in a cohort sampled during active COVID-19. Each CDR3 is given with its conserved first and last residue. D genes are given only for firm matches. Only part of the rows carry a size: once, few, many, or a class if the clone is expanded.

TGTGCCACCCAGGGGACCGGGGAGCTGTTTTTT | CATQGTGELFF | NA | TRBJ2-2 | NA | TRBV24-1
TGTGCCAGCAGTGAAGCTAGCGGGAGTAATACGCAGTATTTT | CASSEASGSNTQYF | NA | TRBJ2-3 | TRBD2 | TRBV6-1
TGTGCCAGAAAGCAGGTACAAGATACGCAGTATTTT | CARKQVQDTQYF | NA | TRBJ2-3 | NA | TRBV5-3
TGTGCCAGCTCACCAGGCATCGACAGGGCCTACGAGCAGTACTTC | CASSPGIDRAYEQYF | NA | TRBJ2-7 | TRBD1 | TRBV18
TGTGCCAGCAGCTTGTCTCTCGTGGGGGCAGTATTTGAGACCCAGTACTTC | CASSLSLVGAVFETQYF | NA | TRBJ2-5 | NA | TRBV5-5
TGTGCCAGCAGTGCCGCAGACAGGGTGTTTAGGTACGAGCAGTACTTC | CASSAADRVFRYEQYF | once | TRBJ2-7 | TRBD1 | TRBV6-1
TGCGCCAGGAAGGGACAGGGAGATGGCAATGAGCAGTTCTTC | CARKGQGDGNEQFF | NA | TRBJ2-1 | TRBD1 | TRBV5-1
TGTGCCAGCAGCGTAGAAACCGGGACAGCTAATTCACCCCTCCACTTT | CASSVETGTANSPLHF | few | TRBJ1-6 | TRBD1 | TRBV9
TGTGCCAGCAGTTTCCGGGACTCAAACTACGAGCAGTACTTC | CASSFRDSNYEQYF | once | TRBJ2-7 | NA | TRBV6-5
TGTGCCAGCAGCTTAGACATAGGGGTGGGTGGAAACACCATATATTTT | CASSLDIGVGGNTIYF | once | TRBJ1-3 | NA | TRBV7-2
TGTGCCAGCAGCTTTGACAGCTACACAGATACGCAGTATTTT | CASSFDSYTDTQYF | NA | TRBJ2-3 | NA | TRBV7-2
TGTGCCAGCCGTCCTCGTAGCGGGGCTAGCACAGATACGCAGTATTTT | CASRPRSGASTDTQYF | NA | TRBJ2-3 | TRBD2 | TRBV7-2
TGTGCCAGCAGCCCTACAGAGTCAATAGAGACCCAGTACTTC | CASSPTESIETQYF | NA | TRBJ2-5 | NA | TRBV7-3
TGTGCCAGCACTTTCGGCAATGAGCAGTTCTTC | CASTFGNEQFF | NA | TRBJ2-1 | NA | TRBV2
TGTGCCAGCAGTGAAGATACCTACGAGCAGTACTTC | CASSEDTYEQYF | NA | TRBJ2-7 | NA | TRBV2
TGTGCCAGCCGCACGACAGGGTCATCCGAGCAGTACTTC | CASRTTGSSEQYF | NA | TRBJ2-7 | TRBD1 | TRBV6-5
TGTGCCAGCAGCCAATGGACAGGGCTAAATCAGCCCCAGCATTTT | CASSQWTGLNQPQHF | NA | TRBJ1-5 | TRBD1 | TRBV5-6
TGTGCCAGCTCCAGGGGCGGTTCTGGGGCCAACGTCCTGACTTTC | CASSRGGSGANVLTF | NA | TRBJ2-6 | NA | TRBV28
TGTGCCAGCATTCGGGACTTTAATGAAAAACTGTTTTTT | CASIRDFNEKLFF | NA | TRBJ1-4 | NA | TRBV2
TGTGCCAGCAGTGCATGGAGGGTACTCGAGCAGTACTTC | CASSAWRVLEQYF | NA | TRBJ2-7 | NA | TRBV2
TGTGCCAGCAGCTTAGCTATAGGGGACAGCTCCTACGAGCAGTACTTC | CASSLAIGDSSYEQYF | NA | TRBJ2-7 | TRBD1 | TRBV7-8
TGCGCCAGCAGCCAAGTATTGAGTAGCACAGATACGCAGTATTTT | CASSQVLSSTDTQYF | NA | TRBJ2-3 | NA | TRBV4-3
TGTGCCAGCAGCTTGGCAGAGAACACTGAAGCTTTCTTT | CASSLAENTEAFF | NA | TRBJ1-1 | NA | TRBV5-8
TGTGCCAGCTCACCCGACAGGGTAGGGGGATATGGCTACACCTTC | CASSPDRVGGYGYTF | NA | TRBJ1-2 | TRBD1 | TRBV18
TGTGCCGGCACCACAGGTCCCAATCAGCCCCAGCATTTT | CAGTTGPNQPQHF | NA | TRBJ1-5 | NA | TRBV6-5
TGTGCTACCTCAGGGAGAATCTCGGAGGGGGGCTACACCTTC | CATSGRISEGGYTF | NA | TRBJ1-2 | NA | TRBV15
TGCGCCAGCAGCTTGGAAGTTAGCATCCCGAACACTGAAGCTTTCTTT | CASSLEVSIPNTEAFF | NA | TRBJ1-1 | NA | TRBV5-1
TGTGCCAGTACCGGACTGGACCACGAGCAGTACTTC | CASTGLDHEQYF | NA | TRBJ2-7 | NA | TRBV19
TGCGCCAGCGGTAGCGGGAGAGTACCCGGGGAGCTGTTTTTT | CASGSGRVPGELFF | few | TRBJ2-2 | TRBD2 | TRBV10-2
TGTGCCATCGGCCGGGATGGGTACGAGCAGTACTTC | CAIGRDGYEQYF | NA | TRBJ2-7 | NA | TRBV10-3
TGTGCCAGCAGCCTATCGACTTCCACAGATACGCAGTATTTT | CASSLSTSTDTQYF | NA | TRBJ2-3 | NA | TRBV7-9
TGTGCCAGCAGCTTAGAGGACAGCTCCTACGAGCAGTACTTC | CASSLEDSSYEQYF | once | TRBJ2-7 | NA | TRBV11-2
TGCGCCAGCAGCCGAGCGGGAGTCTCCTACAATGAGCAGTTCTTC | CASSRAGVSYNEQFF | NA | TRBJ2-1 | TRBD2 | TRBV5-1
TGTGCCAGTACCCTAAGGACAGGGAGGGACACTGAAGCTTTCTTT | CASTLRTGRDTEAFF | NA | TRBJ1-1 | TRBD1 | TRBV19
TGTGCCAGCAGGTCACACGGGAGATCCTACAATGAGCAGTTCTTC | CASRSHGRSYNEQFF | NA | TRBJ2-1 | NA | TRBV28
TGTGCCAGCAGCCCCCTAGCGGGGGTCTCCTACAATGAGCAGTTCTTC | CASSPLAGVSYNEQFF | NA | TRBJ2-1 | TRBD2 | TRBV7-9
TGTGCCAGCAGCAGAAGCAGGGAATCCGGGGAGCTGTTTTTT | CASSRSRESGELFF | NA | TRBJ2-2 | NA | TRBV7-2
TGTGCCAGCACGCGAGAGGGGTCTGGAGGGCGGTCTGAATATGGCTACACCTTC | CASTREGSGGRSEYGYTF | NA | TRBJ1-2 | NA | TRBV18
TGTGCCAGCAGCCGAGGACAGGGGGTCTCCTACGAGCAGTACTTC | CASSRGQGVSYEQYF | NA | TRBJ2-7 | TRBD1 | TRBV6-2/TRBV6-3
TGTGCCAGCGAGGGACAGGGTGGTCGTCAGCCCCAGCATTTT | CASEGQGGRQPQHF | NA | TRBJ1-5 | TRBD1 | TRBV19
TGTGCCAGCAGTCCCACCGGAGGGAGGAGGGAGCAGTACTTC | CASSPTGGRREQYF | NA | TRBJ2-7 | NA | TRBV6-5
TGCGCCAGCAGCCAAGAGGGGGGGTACACCGGGGAGCTGTTTTTT | CASSQEGGYTGELFF | NA | TRBJ2-2 | TRBD2 | TRBV4-3
TGTGCCACCAGCAGAGATTACTTTCGCGGGGACAGGAACAATCAGCCCCAGCATTTT | CATSRDYFRGDRNNQPQHF | NA | TRBJ1-5 | TRBD1 | TRBV15
TGTGCCAGCAGTTTCAATAGCAATCAGCCCCAGCATTTT | CASSFNSNQPQHF | NA | TRBJ1-5 | NA | TRBV6-6
TGTGCCAGCAGTTACTCAAACAGGGGAGCCAAAAACATTCAGTACTTC | CASSYSNRGAKNIQYF | once | TRBJ2-4 | TRBD1 | TRBV6-5